The text below deals with one T cell receptor (beta chain). What it binds is unknown. Measured with immunoSEQ multiplex PCR; TCRdb has only the in-frame clones, and not every one. The top ten clones hold around 1.7% of a sample with under 150,000 clones, approximately 94% of them seen once. This entry is derived from a study of siplizumab effects on memory and regulatory T cells. Broader study findings: Tracing alloreactive clones into unstimulated subsets worked for only a minor fraction of them. Siplizumab led to significantly less abundant alloreactive sequences that could be traced back to unstimulated CD4+ memory cells. Whether proliferating Tregs in siplizumab cultures suppress was not functionally confirmed. Roughly 80-95% of proliferating CD4+ or CD8+ clones lacked a naive or memory phenotype that could be assigned.

The germline V and J ends were trimmed by 0 bases and 5 bases, with 14 bases remaining between them. Per germline, CDR1 SGHTA and CDR2 FQGTGA. CDR3 length equals 16 residues. The V and J genes are TRBV7-3 and TRBJ2-1, with D possibly being TRBD2 (5 bases). The sample comprised non-Treg CD4+ T cells sorted from blood. The receptor comes from a human donor in good health. The CDR3 DNA reads TGTGCCAGCAGCTTAACGGCCGGGGTCGGCAACAATGAGCAGTTCTTC. Its translation: CASSLTAGVGNNEQFF.